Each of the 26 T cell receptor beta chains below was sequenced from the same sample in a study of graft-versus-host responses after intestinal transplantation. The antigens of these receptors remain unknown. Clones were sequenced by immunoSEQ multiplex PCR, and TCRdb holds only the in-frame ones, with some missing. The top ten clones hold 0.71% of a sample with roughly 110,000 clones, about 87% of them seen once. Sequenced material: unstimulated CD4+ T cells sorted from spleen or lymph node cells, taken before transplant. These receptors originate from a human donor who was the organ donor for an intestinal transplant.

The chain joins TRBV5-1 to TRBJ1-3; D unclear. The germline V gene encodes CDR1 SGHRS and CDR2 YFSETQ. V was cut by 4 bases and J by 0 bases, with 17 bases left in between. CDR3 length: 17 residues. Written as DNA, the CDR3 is TGCGCCAGCAGCGTCAAACCGACGAGTGGCTCTGGAAACACCATATATTTT. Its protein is CASSVKPTSGSGNTIYF.

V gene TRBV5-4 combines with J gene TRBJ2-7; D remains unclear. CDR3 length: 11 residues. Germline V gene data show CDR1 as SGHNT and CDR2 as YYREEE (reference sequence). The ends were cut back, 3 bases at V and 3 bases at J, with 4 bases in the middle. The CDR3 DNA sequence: TGTGCCAGCAGCTCCTTCTACGAGCAGTACTTC. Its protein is CASSSFYEQYF.

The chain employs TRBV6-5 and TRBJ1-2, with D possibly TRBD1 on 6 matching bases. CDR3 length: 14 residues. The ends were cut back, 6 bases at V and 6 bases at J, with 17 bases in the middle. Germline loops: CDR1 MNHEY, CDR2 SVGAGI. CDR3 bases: TGTGCCAGCAGACTTACCGGGACAACGCATGGCTACACCTTC. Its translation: CASRLTGTTHGYTF.

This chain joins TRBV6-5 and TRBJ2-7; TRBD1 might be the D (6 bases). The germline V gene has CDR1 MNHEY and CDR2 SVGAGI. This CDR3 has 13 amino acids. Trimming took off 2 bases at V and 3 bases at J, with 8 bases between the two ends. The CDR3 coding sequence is TGTGCCAGCAGTTACCGGGACAACTACGAGCAGTACTTC. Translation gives CASSYRDNYEQYF.

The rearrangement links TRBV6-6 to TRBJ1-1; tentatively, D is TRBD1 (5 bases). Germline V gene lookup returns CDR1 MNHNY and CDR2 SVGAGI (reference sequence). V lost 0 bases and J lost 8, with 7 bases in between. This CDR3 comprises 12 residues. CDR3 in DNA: TGTGCCAGCAGTTACTCGAACAGGGAAGCTTTCTTT. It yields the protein CASSYSNREAFF.

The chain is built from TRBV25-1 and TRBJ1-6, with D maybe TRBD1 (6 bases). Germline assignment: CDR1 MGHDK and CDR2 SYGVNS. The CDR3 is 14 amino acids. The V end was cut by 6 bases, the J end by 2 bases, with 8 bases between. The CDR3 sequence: CASRDRPYNSPLHF. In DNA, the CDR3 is TGTGCCAGCAGAGACAGGCCCTATAATTCACCCCTCCACTTT.

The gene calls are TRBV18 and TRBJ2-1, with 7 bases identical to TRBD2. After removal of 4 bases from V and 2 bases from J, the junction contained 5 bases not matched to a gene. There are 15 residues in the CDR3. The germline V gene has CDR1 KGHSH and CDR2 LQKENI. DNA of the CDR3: TGTGCCAGCTCACGGGACTACCTCGCCTACAATGAGCAGTTCTTC. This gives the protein CASSRDYLAYNEQFF.

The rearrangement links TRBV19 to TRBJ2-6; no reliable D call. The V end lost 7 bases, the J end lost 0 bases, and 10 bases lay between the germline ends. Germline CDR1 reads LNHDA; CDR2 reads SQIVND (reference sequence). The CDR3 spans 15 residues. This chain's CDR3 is CASNPRGSGANVLTF. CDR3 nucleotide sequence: TGTGCCAGTAATCCCCGCGGCTCTGGGGCCAACGTCCTGACTTTC. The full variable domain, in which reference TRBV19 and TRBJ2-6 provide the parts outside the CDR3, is DGGITQSPKYLFRKEGQNVTLSCEQNLNHDAMYWYRQDPGQGLRLIYYSQIVNDFQKGDIAEGYSVSREKKESFPLTVTSAQKNPTAFYLCASNPRGSGANVLTFGAGSRLTVL.

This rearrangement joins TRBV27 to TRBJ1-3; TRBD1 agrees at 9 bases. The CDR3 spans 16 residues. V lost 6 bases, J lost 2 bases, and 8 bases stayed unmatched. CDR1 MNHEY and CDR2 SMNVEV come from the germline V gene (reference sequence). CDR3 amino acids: CASSPRQGVPGNTIYF. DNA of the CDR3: TGTGCCAGCAGCCCAAGACAGGGGGTCCCTGGAAACACCATATATTTT.

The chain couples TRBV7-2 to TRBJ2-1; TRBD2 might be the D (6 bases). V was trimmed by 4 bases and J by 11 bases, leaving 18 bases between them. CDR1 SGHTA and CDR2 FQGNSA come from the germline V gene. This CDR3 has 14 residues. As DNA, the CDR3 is TGTGCCAGCAGCTCCGGCCGGGGGTCCTTTAAGCAGTTCTTC. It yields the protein CASSSGRGSFKQFF.

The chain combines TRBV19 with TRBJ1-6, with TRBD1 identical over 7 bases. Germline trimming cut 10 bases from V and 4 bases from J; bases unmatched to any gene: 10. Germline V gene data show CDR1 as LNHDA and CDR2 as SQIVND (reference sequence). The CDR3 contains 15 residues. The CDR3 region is CATRTGASYNSPLHF. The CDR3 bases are TGTGCCACCAGGACAGGTGCCTCGTATAATTCACCCCTCCACTTT.

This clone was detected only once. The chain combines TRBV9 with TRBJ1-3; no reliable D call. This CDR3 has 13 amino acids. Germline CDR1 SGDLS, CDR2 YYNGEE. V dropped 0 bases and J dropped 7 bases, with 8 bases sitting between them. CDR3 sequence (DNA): TGTGCCAGCAGCGTAGACATCGGGAACACCATATATTTT. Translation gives CASSVDIGNTIYF.

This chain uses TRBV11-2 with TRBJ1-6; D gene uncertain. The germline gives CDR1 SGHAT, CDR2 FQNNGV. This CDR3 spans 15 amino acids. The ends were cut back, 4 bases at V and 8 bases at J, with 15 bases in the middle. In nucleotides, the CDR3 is TGTGCCAGCAGCTCTCTCTGGGCGGGAGATTCACCCCTCCACTTT. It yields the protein CASSSLWAGDSPLHF.

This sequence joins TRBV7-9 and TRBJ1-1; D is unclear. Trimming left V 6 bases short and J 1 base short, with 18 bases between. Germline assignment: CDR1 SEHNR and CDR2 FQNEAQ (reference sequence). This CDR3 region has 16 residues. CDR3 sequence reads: CASRPRARTENTEAFF. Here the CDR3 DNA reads TGTGCCAGCAGACCAAGGGCCCGGACGGAGAACACTGAAGCTTTCTTT.

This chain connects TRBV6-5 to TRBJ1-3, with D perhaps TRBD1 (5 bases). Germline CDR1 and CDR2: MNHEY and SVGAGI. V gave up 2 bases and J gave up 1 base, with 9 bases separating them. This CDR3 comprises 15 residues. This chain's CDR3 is CASSYATASGNTIYF. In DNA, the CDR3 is TGTGCCAGCAGTTACGCGACAGCATCTGGAAACACCATATATTTT.

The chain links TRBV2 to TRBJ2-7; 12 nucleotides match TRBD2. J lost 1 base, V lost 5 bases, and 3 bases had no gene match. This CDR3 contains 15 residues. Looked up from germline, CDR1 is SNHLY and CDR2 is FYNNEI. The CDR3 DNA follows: TGTGCCAGCAGTTTTACTAGCGGGGGGTCCTACGAGCAGTACTTC. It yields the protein CASSFTSGGSYEQYF.

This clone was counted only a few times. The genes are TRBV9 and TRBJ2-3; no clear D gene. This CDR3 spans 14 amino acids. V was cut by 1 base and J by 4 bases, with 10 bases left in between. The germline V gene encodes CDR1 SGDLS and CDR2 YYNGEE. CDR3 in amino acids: CASSVRGRADTQYF. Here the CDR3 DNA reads TGTGCCAGCAGCGTACGAGGAAGGGCAGATACGCAGTATTTT. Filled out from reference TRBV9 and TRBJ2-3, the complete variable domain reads DSGVTQTPKHLITATGQRVTLRCSPRSGDLSVYWYQQSLDQGLQFLIQYYNGEERAKGNILERFSAQQFPDLHSELNLSSLELGDSALYFCASSVRGRADTQYFGPGTRLTVL.

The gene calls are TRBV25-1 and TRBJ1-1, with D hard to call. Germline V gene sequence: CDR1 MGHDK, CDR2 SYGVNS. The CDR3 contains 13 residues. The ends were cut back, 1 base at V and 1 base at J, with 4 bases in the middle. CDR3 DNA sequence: TGTGCCAGCAGTGAATCAGGGAACACTGAAGCTTTCTTT. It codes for CASSESGNTEAFF.

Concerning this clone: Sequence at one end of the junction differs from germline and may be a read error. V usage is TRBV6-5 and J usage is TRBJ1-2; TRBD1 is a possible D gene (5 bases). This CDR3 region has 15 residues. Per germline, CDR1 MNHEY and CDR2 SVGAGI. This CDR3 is CAISSPAGTNYGYTF. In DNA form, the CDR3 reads TGTGCCATCAGTTCCCCCGCAGGGACCAACTATGGCTACACCTTC.

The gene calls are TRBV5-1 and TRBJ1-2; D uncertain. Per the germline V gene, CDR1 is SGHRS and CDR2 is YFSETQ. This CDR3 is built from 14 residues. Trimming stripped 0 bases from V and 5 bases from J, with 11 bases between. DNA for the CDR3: TGCGCCAGCAGCTTGGCCCCGGGAAGTTATGGCTACACCTTC. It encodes CASSLAPGSYGYTF.

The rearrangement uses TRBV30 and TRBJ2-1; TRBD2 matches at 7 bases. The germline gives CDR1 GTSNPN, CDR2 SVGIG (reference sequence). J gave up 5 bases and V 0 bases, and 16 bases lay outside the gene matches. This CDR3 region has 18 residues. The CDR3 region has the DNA TGTGCCTGGAGTGTACCGAGGGCTTGGCGGGAGCTCCACAATGAGCAGTTCTTC. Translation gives CAWSVPRAWRELHNEQFF. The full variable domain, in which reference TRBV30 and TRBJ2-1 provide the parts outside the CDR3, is SQTIHQWPATLVQPVGSPLSLECTVEGTSNPNLYWYRQAAGRGLQLLFYSVGIGQISSEVPQNLSASRPQDRQFILSSKKLLLSDSGFYLCAWSVPRAWRELHNEQFFGPGTRLTVL.

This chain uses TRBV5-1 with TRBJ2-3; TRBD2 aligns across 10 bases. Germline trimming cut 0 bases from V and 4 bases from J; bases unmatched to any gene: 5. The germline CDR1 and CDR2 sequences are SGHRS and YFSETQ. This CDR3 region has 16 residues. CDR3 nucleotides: TGCGCCAGCAGCTTGGTTGCAGCGGGGGGGCCAGATACGCAGTATTTT. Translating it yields CASSLVAAGGPDTQYF.

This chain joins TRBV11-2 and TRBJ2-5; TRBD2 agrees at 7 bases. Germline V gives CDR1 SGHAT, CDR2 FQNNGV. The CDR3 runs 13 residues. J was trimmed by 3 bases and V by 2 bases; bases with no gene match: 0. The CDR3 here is CASSLREEETQYF. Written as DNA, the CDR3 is TGTGCCAGCAGCTTACGGGAGGAAGAGACCCAGTACTTC.

The CDR3 spells CASSLARVGLSNTGELFF. The CDR3 nucleotides read TGTGCCAGCAGCTTAGCTCGCGTCGGATTATCGAACACCGGGGAGCTGTTTTTT. The V call is TRBV7-9, the J call TRBJ2-2; D is unresolved. CDR1 SEHNR and CDR2 FQNEAQ come from the germline V gene (reference sequence). The CDR3 runs to 18 residues. V lost 0 bases to trimming and J lost 0 bases, with 14 bases between them.

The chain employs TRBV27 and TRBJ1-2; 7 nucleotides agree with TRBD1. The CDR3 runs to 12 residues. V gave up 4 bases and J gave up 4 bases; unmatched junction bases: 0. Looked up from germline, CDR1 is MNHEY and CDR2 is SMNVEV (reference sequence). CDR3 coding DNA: TGTGCCAGCAGTTGGGACAGCTATGGCTACACCTTC. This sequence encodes CASSWDSYGYTF.

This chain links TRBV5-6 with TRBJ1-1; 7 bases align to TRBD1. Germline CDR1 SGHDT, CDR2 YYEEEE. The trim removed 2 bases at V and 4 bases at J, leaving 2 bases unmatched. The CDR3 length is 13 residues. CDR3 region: CASSLQGTTEAFF. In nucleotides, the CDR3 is TGTGCCAGCAGCTTACAGGGGACCACTGAAGCTTTCTTT.